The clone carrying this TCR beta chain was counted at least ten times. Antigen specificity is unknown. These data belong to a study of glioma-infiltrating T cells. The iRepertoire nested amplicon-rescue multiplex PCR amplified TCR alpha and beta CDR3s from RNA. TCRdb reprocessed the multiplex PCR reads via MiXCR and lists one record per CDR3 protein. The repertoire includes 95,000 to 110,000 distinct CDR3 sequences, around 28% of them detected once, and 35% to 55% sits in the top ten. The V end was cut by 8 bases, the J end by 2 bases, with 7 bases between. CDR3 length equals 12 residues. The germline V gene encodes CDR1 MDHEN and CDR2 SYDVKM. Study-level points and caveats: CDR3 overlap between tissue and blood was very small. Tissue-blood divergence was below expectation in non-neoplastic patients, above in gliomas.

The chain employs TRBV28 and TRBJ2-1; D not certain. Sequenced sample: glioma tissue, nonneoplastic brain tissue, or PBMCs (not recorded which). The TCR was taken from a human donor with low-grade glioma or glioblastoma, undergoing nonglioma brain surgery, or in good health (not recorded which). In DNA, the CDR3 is TGTGCCAGCCGCACAGCCTACAATGAGCAGTTCTTC. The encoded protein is CASRTAYNEQFF.